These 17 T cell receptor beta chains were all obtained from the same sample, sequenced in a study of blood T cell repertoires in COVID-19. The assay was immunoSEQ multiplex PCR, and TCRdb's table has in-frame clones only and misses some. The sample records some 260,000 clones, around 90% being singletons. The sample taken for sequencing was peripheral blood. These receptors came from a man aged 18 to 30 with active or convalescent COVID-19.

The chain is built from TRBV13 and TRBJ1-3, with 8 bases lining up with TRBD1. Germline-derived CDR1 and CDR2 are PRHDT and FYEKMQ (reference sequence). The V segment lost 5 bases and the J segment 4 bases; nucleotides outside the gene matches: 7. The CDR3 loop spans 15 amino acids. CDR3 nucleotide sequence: TGTGCCAGCAGCCCGACAGGGGAGATAGGAAACACCATATATTTT. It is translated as CASSPTGEIGNTIYF.

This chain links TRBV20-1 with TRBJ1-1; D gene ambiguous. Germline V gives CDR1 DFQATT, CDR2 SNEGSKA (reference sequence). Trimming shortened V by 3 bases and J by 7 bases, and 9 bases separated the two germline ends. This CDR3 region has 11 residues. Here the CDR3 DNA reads TGCAGTGCTAGGAATCAGTATGAAGCTTTCTTT. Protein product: CSARNQYEAFF.

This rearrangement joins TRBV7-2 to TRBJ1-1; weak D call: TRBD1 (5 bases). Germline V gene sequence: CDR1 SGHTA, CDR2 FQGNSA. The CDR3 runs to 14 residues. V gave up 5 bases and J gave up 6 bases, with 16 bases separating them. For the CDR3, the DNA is TGTGCCAGCAGCCGTAGGACACAGGCCCCTGAAGCTTTCTTT. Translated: CASSRRTQAPEAFF. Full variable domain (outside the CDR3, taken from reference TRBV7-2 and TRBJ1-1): GAGVSQSPSNKVTEKGKDVELRCDPISGHTALYWYRQSLGQGLEFLIYFQGNSAPDKSGLPSDRFSAERTGGSVSTLTIQRTQQEDSAVYLCASSRRTQAPEAFFGQGTRLTVV.

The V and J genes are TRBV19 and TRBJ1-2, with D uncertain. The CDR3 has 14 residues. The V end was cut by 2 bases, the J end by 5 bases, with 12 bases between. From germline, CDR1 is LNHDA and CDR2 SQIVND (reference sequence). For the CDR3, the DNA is TGTGCCAGTAGTATACGCACTGCCCCTTATGGCTACACCTTC. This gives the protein CASSIRTAPYGYTF.

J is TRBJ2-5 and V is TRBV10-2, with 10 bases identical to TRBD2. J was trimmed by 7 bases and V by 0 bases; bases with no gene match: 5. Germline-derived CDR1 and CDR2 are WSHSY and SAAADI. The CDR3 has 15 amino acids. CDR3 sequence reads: CASSESLAGMGTQYF. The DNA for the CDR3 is TGCGCCAGCAGTGAGTCACTAGCGGGAATGGGGACCCAGTACTTC.

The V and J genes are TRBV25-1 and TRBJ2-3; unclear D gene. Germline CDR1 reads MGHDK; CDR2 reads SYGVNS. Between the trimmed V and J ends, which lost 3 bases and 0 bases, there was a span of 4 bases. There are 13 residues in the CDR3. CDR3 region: CASSDPSTDTQYF. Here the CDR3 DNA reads TGTGCCAGCAGTGACCCTAGCACAGATACGCAGTATTTT.

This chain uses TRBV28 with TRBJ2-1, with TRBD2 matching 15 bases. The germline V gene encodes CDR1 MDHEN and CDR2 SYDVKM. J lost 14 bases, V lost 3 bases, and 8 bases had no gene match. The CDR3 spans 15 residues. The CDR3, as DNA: TGTGCCAGCAGTTTGGTGGGACTAGCGGGAGGAGTGGAGTTCTTC. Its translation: CASSLVGLAGGVEFF.

CDR3 sequence (DNA): TGCGCCAGCAGCAAGGGGGACGTGGGCTATGGCTACACCTTC. It specifies CASSKGDVGYGYTF. This chain uses TRBV5-1 with TRBJ1-2, with a possible D match to TRBD1 (6 bases). The CDR3 spans 14 residues. V shed 4 bases and J shed 4 bases, with 14 bases lying between them. Germline loops: CDR1 SGHRS, CDR2 YFSETQ. The whole variable domain, filled in from reference TRBV5-1 and TRBJ1-2, reads KAGVTQTPRYLIKTRGQQVTLSCSPISGHRSVSWYQQTPGQGLQFLFEYFSETQRNKGNFPGRFSGRQFSNSRSEMNVSTLELGDSALYLCASSKGDVGYGYTFGSGTRLTVV.

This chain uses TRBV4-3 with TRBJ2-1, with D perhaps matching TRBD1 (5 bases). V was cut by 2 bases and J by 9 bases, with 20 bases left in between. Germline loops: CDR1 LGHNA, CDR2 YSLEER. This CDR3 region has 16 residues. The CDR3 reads CASSQRTRPTYGEQFF. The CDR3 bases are TGCGCCAGCAGCCAACGGACACGACCCACTTACGGTGAGCAGTTCTTC.

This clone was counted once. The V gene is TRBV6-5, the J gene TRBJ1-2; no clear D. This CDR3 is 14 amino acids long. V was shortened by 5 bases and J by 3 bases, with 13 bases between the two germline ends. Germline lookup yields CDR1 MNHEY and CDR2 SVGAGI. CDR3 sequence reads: CASSIRLRDYGYTF. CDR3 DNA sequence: TGTGCCAGCAGTATCCGCCTCCGAGACTATGGCTACACCTTC.

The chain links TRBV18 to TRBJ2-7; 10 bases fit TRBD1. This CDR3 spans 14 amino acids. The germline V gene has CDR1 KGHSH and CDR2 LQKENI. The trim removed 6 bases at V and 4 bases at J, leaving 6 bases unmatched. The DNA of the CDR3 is TGTGCCAGCTCCCAGGGACAGGGGTTGTACGAGCAGTACTTC. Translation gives CASSQGQGLYEQYF.

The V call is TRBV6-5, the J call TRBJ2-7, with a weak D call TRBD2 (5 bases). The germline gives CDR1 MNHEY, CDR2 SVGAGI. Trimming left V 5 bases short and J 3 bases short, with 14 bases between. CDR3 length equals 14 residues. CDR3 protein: CASSIAIQDYEQYF. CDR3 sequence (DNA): TGTGCCAGCAGTATAGCGATCCAGGACTACGAGCAGTACTTC.

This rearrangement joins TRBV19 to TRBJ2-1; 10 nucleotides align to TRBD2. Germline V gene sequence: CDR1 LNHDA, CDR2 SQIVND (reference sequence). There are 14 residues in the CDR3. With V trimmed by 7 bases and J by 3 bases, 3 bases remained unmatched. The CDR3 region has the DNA TGTGCCAGTACCGGACTAGCGGACTACAATGAGCAGTTCTTC. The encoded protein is CASTGLADYNEQFF. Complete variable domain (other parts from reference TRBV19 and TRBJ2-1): DGGITQSPKYLFRKEGQNVTLSCEQNLNHDAMYWYRQDPGQGLRLIYYSQIVNDFQKGDIAEGYSVSREKKESFPLTVTSAQKNPTAFYLCASTGLADYNEQFFGPGTRLTVL.

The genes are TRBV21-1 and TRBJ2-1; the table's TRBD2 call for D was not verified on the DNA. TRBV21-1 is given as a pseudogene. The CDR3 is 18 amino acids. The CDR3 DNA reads TGTGCCAGCAGCAAAGTAGCGGGAGTAGCCCAACCTAGGGATGAGCAGTTCTTC. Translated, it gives CASSKVAGVAQPRDEQFF.

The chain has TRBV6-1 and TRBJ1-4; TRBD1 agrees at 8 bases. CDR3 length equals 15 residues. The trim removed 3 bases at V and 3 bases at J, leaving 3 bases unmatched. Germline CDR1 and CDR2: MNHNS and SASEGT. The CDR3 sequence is CASSDTGGPNEKLFF. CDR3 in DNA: TGTGCCAGCAGTGACACAGGGGGACCTAATGAAAAACTGTTTTTT.

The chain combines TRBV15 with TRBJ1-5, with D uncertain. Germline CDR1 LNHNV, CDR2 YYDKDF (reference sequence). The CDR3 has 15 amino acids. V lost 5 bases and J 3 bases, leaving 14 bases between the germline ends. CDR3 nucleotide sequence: TGTGCCACCAGCGCACCGCTTGACAACAATCAGCCCCAGCATTTT. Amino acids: CATSAPLDNNQPQHF.

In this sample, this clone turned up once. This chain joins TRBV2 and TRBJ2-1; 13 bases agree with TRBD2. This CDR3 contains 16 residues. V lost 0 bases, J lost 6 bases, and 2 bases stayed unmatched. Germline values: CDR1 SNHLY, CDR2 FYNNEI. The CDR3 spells CASSEARLAGGNEQFF. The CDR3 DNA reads TGTGCCAGCAGTGAAGCAAGACTAGCGGGAGGCAATGAGCAGTTCTTC.